The 25 T cell receptor beta chains in this list originate from one sample, sequenced in a study of low-dose radiotherapy and immunotherapy resistance in tumors. Alpha- and beta-chain coverage of first-strand cDNA came from TRAV- and TRBV-specific primers. It was with a constant-region primer and a V-primer adapter that TCRs were amplified over approximately 18 PCR cycles. TCRdb itself ran the reads through MiXCR, one entry per CDR3 protein. The sample consists of about 39,000 distinct CDR3 sequences, around 21% of them appearing once. Documented time point: after trial treatment. Treatment: LDRT plus nivolumab, ipilimumab, low-dose cyclophosphamide and aspirin (RACIN trial). Source: PBMCs, taken after low-dose radiotherapy plus immunotherapy. The receptors shown here come from a female donor with ovarian cancer.

This clonotype showed up many times. The rearrangement joins TRBV5-1 to TRBJ2-1; 7 nucleotides align to TRBD1. Trimming took 0 bases from V and 4 from J; bases not matched to a gene: 4. Germline CDR1 is SGHRS and CDR2 is YFSETQ. The CDR3 covers 15 residues. The CDR3, as DNA: TGCGCCAGCAGCTTGGGGGGGACAGCTTACAATGAGCAGTTCTTC. Protein sequence: CASSLGGTAYNEQFF. The complete variable domain, with remaining parts taken from reference TRBV5-1 and TRBJ2-1, reads KAGVTQTPRYLIKTRGQQVTLSCSPISGHRSVSWYQQTPGQGLQFLFEYFSETQRNKGNFPGRFSGRQFSNSRSEMNVSTLELGDSALYLCASSLGGTAYNEQFFGPGTRLTVL.

This clonotype was observed a few times. The V gene is TRBV10-3, the J gene TRBJ2-1, with 7 positions matching TRBD1. CDR1 ENHRY and CDR2 SYGVKD come from the germline V gene. This CDR3 is 16 amino acids long. After removal of 3 bases from V and 1 base from J, the junction contained 6 bases not matched to a gene. CDR3 region: CAISDEGQVSYNEQFF. Here the CDR3 DNA reads TGTGCCATCAGTGATGAAGGACAGGTTTCCTACAATGAGCAGTTCTTC.

This clonotype came up many times. The V gene is TRBV5-1, the J gene TRBJ1-1; 8 nucleotides align to TRBD1. V lost 2 bases and J lost 4; bases outside the gene matches: 7. In germline, CDR1 is SGHRS, CDR2 YFSETQ. CDR3 length: 15 amino acids. The CDR3 DNA is TGCGCCAGCAGCTTACAGGGGGGAGTTGGCACTGAAGCTTTCTTT. Translating gives CASSLQGGVGTEAFF.

Ten or more counts support this clonotype. The J gene is TRBJ2-6, the V gene TRBV30, with a weak D call TRBD2 (5 bases). Looked up from germline, CDR1 is GTSNPN and CDR2 is SVGIG (reference sequence). The CDR3 is 12 residues long. In DNA, the CDR3 is TGTGGCCGGGGCTCTGGGGCCAACGTCCTGACTTTC. It yields the protein CGRGSGANVLTF.

This clonotype was counted at least ten times. This rearrangement joins TRBV9 to TRBJ2-6; D possibly corresponds to TRBD2 (5 bases). Trimming took 4 bases from V and 4 from J, leaving 15 bases between them. Germline lookup yields CDR1 SGDLS and CDR2 YYNGEE. The CDR3 runs 16 residues. The CDR3 DNA is TGTGCCAGCAGCACCCCGGAGGACGGGGGGGCCAACGTCCTGACTTTC. It is translated as CASSTPEDGGANVLTF.

This clonotype was observed at least ten times. The V and J genes are TRBV2 and TRBJ2-3, with a possible D match to TRBD2 (6 bases). Germline V gives CDR1 SNHLY, CDR2 FYNNEI. The CDR3 covers 14 residues. The V and J ends lost 3 bases and 2 bases respectively, with 9 bases between them. The CDR3 is CASSDPDYTDTQYF. CDR3 nucleotide sequence: TGTGCCAGCAGTGACCCGGACTACACAGATACGCAGTATTTT.

At least ten counts were recorded for this clonotype. The V call is TRBV3-1, the J call TRBJ1-2; D is unclear. Between the trimmed V and J ends, which lost 4 bases and 8 bases, there was a span of 17 bases. The CDR3 contains 14 residues. Germline CDR1 LGHDT, CDR2 YNNKEL (reference sequence). This CDR3 is CASSRVGRERGYTF. DNA for the CDR3: TGTGCCAGCAGCCGAGTGGGTAGAGAAAGAGGCTACACCTTC. Together with reference TRBV3-1 and TRBJ1-2, the CDR3 gives the full variable domain: DTAVSQTPKYLVTQMGNDKSIKCEQNLGHDTMYWYKQDSKKFLKIMFSYNNKELIINETVPNRFSPKSPDKAHLNLHINSLELGDSAVYFCASSRVGRERGYTFGSGTRLTVV.

The table lists this clonotype with many counts. The chain uses TRBV18 and TRBJ1-2; D remains ambiguous. This CDR3 has 15 amino acids. CDR1 and CDR2 (germline): KGHSH, LQKENI. The V end was cut by 0 bases, the J end by 2 bases, with 10 bases between. The CDR3 DNA is TGTGCCAGCTCACCACCCGGCGTCAGGAACTATGGCTACACCTTC. Translating gives CASSPPGVRNYGYTF.

This clonotype appeared many times. The rearrangement links TRBV6-2 or TRBV6-3 to TRBJ2-3; 8 positions agree with TRBD2. The CDR3 length is 17 residues. With 0 bases clipped from V and 6 bases from J, the junction kept 11 bases outside the gene matches. Germline CDR1 reads MNHEY; CDR2 reads SVGEGT. DNA for the CDR3: TGTGCCAGCAGTTACTCGATCGTCGGGGGGGCATACGATACGCAGTATTTT. Protein product: CASSYSIVGGAYDTQYF.

This clonotype was observed at least ten times. This chain connects TRBV9 to TRBJ2-2, with D tentatively TRBD1 (5 bases). Trimming took 5 bases from V and 1 from J, leaving 15 bases between them. Germline-derived CDR1 and CDR2 are SGDLS and YYNGEE. This CDR3 is 16 amino acids long. CDR3 coding DNA: TGTGCCAGCAGAGGGGCCGGGCAGGGGAACACCGGGGAGCTGTTTTTT. This sequence encodes CASRGAGQGNTGELFF.

This clonotype is termed medium-sized (0.01 to 0.1%). The chain recombines TRBV21-1 with TRBJ2-1; the table gives TRBD1 as D, unverified against the DNA. TRBV21-1 is classified as a pseudogene. This CDR3 spans 15 amino acids. In nucleotides, the CDR3 is TGTGCCAGCAGCCGGGGGGCGGGAGATTTCCATGAGCAGTTCTTC. This encodes CASSRGAGDFHEQFF.

This clonotype turned up a few times. This chain connects TRBV19 to TRBJ1-2; no reliable D call. Germline-derived CDR1 and CDR2 are LNHDA and SQIVND (reference sequence). V lost 5 bases to trimming and J lost 0 bases, with 10 bases between them. The length of the CDR3 is 14 residues. Here the CDR3 DNA reads TGTGCCAGTAGTCAAGGAGATCCTAACTATGGCTACACCTTC. Translated, it gives CASSQGDPNYGYTF.

The CDR3 sequence is CASRTQGLQETQYF. CDR3 sequence (DNA): TGTGCCAGCAGAACCCAGGGTCTACAAGAGACCCAGTACTTC. The chain couples TRBV28 to TRBJ2-5, with D possibly being TRBD1 (5 bases). CDR1 is MDHEN and CDR2 is SYDVKM in the germline V gene. V was pared by 6 bases and J by 2 bases, with 13 bases between. The CDR3 runs to 14 residues.

The chain recombines TRBV18 with TRBJ1-5; 11 bases map to TRBD1. Germline CDR1 KGHSH, CDR2 LQKENI. V was clipped by 3 bases and J by 6 bases; unmatched bases: 7. The CDR3 is 16 amino acids. The CDR3 coding sequence is TGTGCCAGCTCACCCCCCGGGACAGGGGGAGGTCAGCCCCAGCATTTT. Protein sequence: CASSPPGTGGGQPQHF.

This clonotype was seen repeatedly, ten times or more. The chain recombines TRBV19 with TRBJ1-1, with D possibly TRBD1 on 5 matching bases. Per the germline V gene, CDR1 is LNHDA and CDR2 is SQIVND (reference sequence). CDR3 size: 14 residues. The germline V and J ends were trimmed by 10 bases and 0 bases, with 15 bases remaining between them. The CDR3, as DNA: TGTGCCACCAGAACCGGGACGGTGAACACTGAAGCTTTCTTT. It specifies CATRTGTVNTEAFF.

A word on this clonotype: A single base is all that separates this from a far larger clone, so a read error is likely. This sequence joins TRBV13 and TRBJ1-1; D gene ambiguous. CDR1 PRHDT and CDR2 FYEKMQ come from the germline V gene (reference sequence). The CDR3 spans 13 residues. This CDR3 reads CPSSASAYTEAFF. In nucleotides, the CDR3 is TGTCCCAGCAGCGCAAGTGCGTACACTGAAGCTTTCTTT.

This clonotype was seen at least ten times. This rearrangement joins TRBV5-1 to TRBJ2-7; TRBD1 agrees at 7 bases. The ends lost 3 bases at V and 7 bases at J; junction bases unmatched: 10. CDR3 length: 14 amino acids. Germline CDR1 and CDR2: SGHRS and YFSETQ. In DNA form, the CDR3 reads TGCGCCAGCAGCTCCCGGGACAGCGGTAGAGAGCAGTACTTC. Translated: CASSSRDSGREQYF. Based on the CDR3 plus reference TRBV5-1 and TRBJ2-7, the full variable domain is KAGVTQTPRYLIKTRGQQVTLSCSPISGHRSVSWYQQTPGQGLQFLFEYFSETQRNKGNFPGRFSGRQFSNSRSEMNVSTLELGDSALYLCASSSRDSGREQYFGPGTRLTVT.

Ten or more counts support this clonotype. The chain uses TRBV4-2 and TRBJ1-6; D not certain. With 3 bases removed from V and 5 bases from J, the gap between germline ends came to 8 bases. The CDR3 covers 14 residues. CDR1 and CDR2 (germline): LGHNA, YNFKEQ. CDR3: CASSQSGDNSPLHF. The DNA of the CDR3 is TGTGCCAGCAGCCAGTCCGGGGATAATTCACCCCTCCACTTT.

This clonotype was seen many times. The chain carries TRBV10-1 and TRBJ2-1, with D possibly called TRBD1 or TRBD2 (5 bases each). V lost 4 bases and J 2 bases, leaving 12 bases between the germline ends. This CDR3 is 15 amino acids long. CDR1 is WNHNN, CDR2 SYGVQD, per germline (reference sequence). CDR3 residues: CASSAGQGAYNEQFF. The CDR3, as DNA: TGCGCCAGCAGTGCGGGGCAGGGAGCCTACAATGAGCAGTTCTTC.

This clonotype showed up many times. This sequence joins TRBV20-1 and TRBJ2-1; D might be TRBD2 (6 bases). V lost 1 base and J lost 0, with 13 bases in between. The CDR3 length is 16 residues. Germline assignment: CDR1 DFQATT and CDR2 SNEGSKA (reference sequence). DNA of the CDR3: TGCAGTGCTAGAGTCGGCGGGGCTAGCTCCTACAATGAGCAGTTCTTC. Translated: CSARVGGASSYNEQFF.

V usage is TRBV5-1 and J usage is TRBJ2-2, with D perhaps TRBD2 (6 bases). Germline values: CDR1 SGHRS, CDR2 YFSETQ. The CDR3 extends over 15 amino acids. V gave up 4 bases and J gave up 1 base, with 11 bases separating them. The CDR3 here is CASSPSAGNTGELFF. In DNA, the CDR3 is TGCGCCAGCAGCCCTAGCGCAGGGAACACCGGGGAGCTGTTTTTT.

The sample holds a few counts of this clonotype. This chain connects TRBV30 to TRBJ2-1; 7 bases line up with TRBD2. Trimming removed 3 bases from V and 1 base from J; junction bases left unmatched: 3. Germline V gene lookup returns CDR1 GTSNPN and CDR2 SVGIG (reference sequence). The CDR3 has 14 residues. DNA of the CDR3: TGTGCCTGGAGGGGGGGAGGGTCCTACAATGAGCAGTTCTTC. Its translation is CAWRGGGSYNEQFF.

This clonotype has a handful of counts. V and J are TRBV5-4 and TRBJ2-5; no clear D gene. Germline assignment: CDR1 SGHNT and CDR2 YYREEE (reference sequence). V lost 3 bases and J 3 bases, leaving 9 bases between the germline ends. This CDR3 spans 13 amino acids. The CDR3: CASSSVSEETQYF. The CDR3 DNA is TGTGCCAGCAGCTCCGTGAGCGAAGAGACCCAGTACTTC. The full variable domain, rest sourced from reference TRBV5-4 and TRBJ2-5, is ETGVTQSPTHLIKTRGQQVTLRCSSQSGHNTVSWYQQALGQGPQFIFQYYREEENGRGNFPPRFSGLQFPNYSSELNVNALELDDSALYLCASSSVSEETQYFGPGTRLLVL.

There are many counts of this clonotype. This chain links TRBV4-1 with TRBJ1-6; 7 bases match TRBD1. The V segment lost 3 bases and the J segment 5 bases; nucleotides outside the gene matches: 7. Germline V CDR1 and CDR2: MGHRA, YSYEKL. CDR3 length: 16 amino acids. CDR3 residues: CASSHVSGTDNSPLHF. The CDR3 coding sequence is TGCGCCAGCAGCCACGTCTCCGGGACAGATAATTCACCCCTCCACTTT.

This clonotype came up many times. This chain uses TRBV7-6 with TRBJ1-5; unclear D gene. Germline assignment: CDR1 SGHVS and CDR2 FNYEAQ. V was cut by 1 base and J by 0 bases, with 1 base left in between. CDR3 length: 13 amino acids. Here the CDR3 reads CASSLDSNQPQHF. The CDR3 coding sequence is TGTGCCAGCAGCTTAGATAGCAATCAGCCCCAGCATTTT.